This paragraph reports one T cell receptor (beta chain). Its antigen is undetermined. This sample was included in a study of B cell selection in AIRE deficiency. Conventional CD4 T cells were sorted as CD4+CD127+ cells. Findings and caveats of the study: Shorter CDR3s marked shared Treg sequences, biased toward few non-templated insertions. In TCRBV usage, CDR3 length and diversity, patient Tconv and Treg cells matched healthy donors. About 31% of healthy-donor shared Treg TCRbeta sequences appeared in patient Tconv cells. Of fewer than 4,000 shared Treg TCRbeta sequences, 31.6% were healthy-donor-only and about 9% patient-only.

Assay used: immunoSEQ multiplex PCR; TCRdb lists only in-frame clones, some missing. The sample has tens of thousands of clones, about 97% seen once; the top ten hold over 0.15%. This CDR3 is 13 amino acids long. V lost 4 bases, J lost 3 bases, and 9 bases lay in between. From germline, CDR1 is KGHSH and CDR2 LQKENI. V is TRBV18 and J is TRBJ1-2; D not resolved. What was sequenced was conventional CD4+ T cells sorted from PBMCs. The TCR comes from a human donor with AIRE deficiency. The CDR3 spells CASSLRTDYGYTF. CDR3 nucleotide sequence: TGTGCCAGCTCACTCAGGACGGACTATGGCTACACCTTC.